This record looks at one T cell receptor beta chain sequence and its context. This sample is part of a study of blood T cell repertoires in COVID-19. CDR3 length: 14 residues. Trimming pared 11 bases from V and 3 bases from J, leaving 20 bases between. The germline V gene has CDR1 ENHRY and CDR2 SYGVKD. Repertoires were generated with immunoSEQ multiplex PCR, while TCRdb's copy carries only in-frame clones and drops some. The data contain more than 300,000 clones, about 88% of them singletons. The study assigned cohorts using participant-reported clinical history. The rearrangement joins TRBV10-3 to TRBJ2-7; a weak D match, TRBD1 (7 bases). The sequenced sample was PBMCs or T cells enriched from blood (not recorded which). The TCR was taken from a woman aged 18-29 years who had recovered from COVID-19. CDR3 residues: CASGGGANDYEQYF. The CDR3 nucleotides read TGTGCCTCTGGAGGGGGCGCAAATGACTACGAGCAGTACTTC.